A selection of T cell receptor beta chains follows, all from one sample in a study of shared clonotypes between healthy human individuals. TCRdb keeps only in-frame clones here, not all; method: immunoSEQ multiplex PCR. The table lists more than 2,000,000 clones, approximately 93% of them singletons. What was sequenced was naive CD4+ T cells from PBMCs. Receptor source: a man aged 18 to 30 in good health. Some clones in this sample may be carry-over from other donors' samples. Both conserved end residues are part of each CDR3. Fields, in order: D gene, V gene, clone size, J gene, CDR3 protein, CDR3 DNA. D genes are given only for firm matches. Clone sizes are given selectively: once, few, many, or a class where the clone is expanded.

d_call: TRBD1; v_call: TRBV5-1; clone_size: NA; j_call: TRBJ1-6; cdr3_aa: CASSLGQGNSPLHF; cdr3_nt: TGCGCCAGCAGCTTGGGACAGGGAAACTCACCCCTCCACTTT
d_call: NA; v_call: TRBV28; clone_size: NA; j_call: TRBJ1-2; cdr3_aa: CASNQGGLYGYTF; cdr3_nt: TGTGCCAGTAATCAGGGAGGTTTGTATGGCTACACCTTC
d_call: NA; v_call: TRBV7-9; clone_size: NA; j_call: TRBJ1-1; cdr3_aa: CASSLGLAATEAFF; cdr3_nt: TGTGCCAGCAGCTTAGGTCTGGCAGCCACTGAAGCTTTCTTT
d_call: NA; v_call: TRBV28; clone_size: NA; j_call: TRBJ1-2; cdr3_aa: CASSPSGSGFYGYTF; cdr3_nt: TGTGCCAGCAGCCCCTCGGGCAGCGGATTCTATGGCTACACCTTC
d_call: TRBD1; v_call: TRBV5-1; clone_size: NA; j_call: TRBJ2-5; cdr3_aa: CASSFTGDVSQYF; cdr3_nt: TGCGCCAGCAGCTTTACAGGGGACGTGAGCCAGTACTTC
d_call: NA; v_call: TRBV7-9; clone_size: NA; j_call: TRBJ2-2; cdr3_aa: CASHTWGAGYTGELFF; cdr3_nt: TGTGCCAGCCACACCTGGGGGGCAGGTTACACCGGGGAGCTGTTTTTT
d_call: NA; v_call: TRBV6-5; clone_size: few; j_call: TRBJ1-1; cdr3_aa: CASSRTGIGTEAFF; cdr3_nt: TGTGCCAGCAGTCGTACAGGGATCGGCACTGAAGCTTTCTTT
d_call: NA; v_call: TRBV9; clone_size: NA; j_call: TRBJ2-5; cdr3_aa: CASSAPRGGAEETQYF; cdr3_nt: TGTGCCAGCAGCGCTCCCAGAGGGGGAGCAGAGGAGACCCAGTACTTC
d_call: NA; v_call: TRBV10-2; clone_size: once; j_call: TRBJ1-1; cdr3_aa: CASISSGIIMNTEAFF; cdr3_nt: TGCGCCAGCATTTCTAGCGGCATAATCATGAACACTGAAGCTTTCTTT
d_call: TRBD1; v_call: TRBV5-4; clone_size: NA; j_call: TRBJ2-7; cdr3_aa: CASSTTGGYEQYF; cdr3_nt: TGTGCCAGCAGTACGACAGGGGGCTACGAGCAGTACTTC
d_call: NA; v_call: TRBV27; clone_size: NA; j_call: TRBJ2-7; cdr3_aa: CASSLSTNRYNSYEQYF; cdr3_nt: TGTGCCAGCAGTTTATCTACCAACAGGTATAACTCCTACGAGCAGTACTTC
d_call: TRBD1; v_call: TRBV9; clone_size: NA; j_call: TRBJ1-4; cdr3_aa: CASSADRVGKLFF; cdr3_nt: TGTGCCAGCAGCGCCGACAGGGTCGGAAAACTGTTTTTT
d_call: NA; v_call: TRBV7-2; clone_size: NA; j_call: TRBJ2-5; cdr3_aa: CASSLGGPGETQYF; cdr3_nt: TGTGCCAGCAGCTTAGGGGGACCGGGGGAGACCCAGTACTTC
d_call: NA; v_call: TRBV10-3; clone_size: NA; j_call: TRBJ1-3; cdr3_aa: CAIRSGTAGNTIYF; cdr3_nt: TGTGCCATCAGGTCCGGGACGGCAGGAAACACCATATATTTT
d_call: NA; v_call: TRBV6-6; clone_size: NA; j_call: TRBJ2-1; cdr3_aa: CASSPGGRLEQFF; cdr3_nt: TGTGCCAGCAGTCCCGGGGGGCGATTGGAGCAGTTCTTC
d_call: TRBD1; v_call: TRBV28; clone_size: NA; j_call: TRBJ1-5; cdr3_aa: CASSLLTGPNQPQHF; cdr3_nt: TGTGCCAGCAGTCTTCTGACAGGGCCGAATCAGCCCCAGCATTTT
d_call: NA; v_call: TRBV9; clone_size: NA; j_call: TRBJ2-3; cdr3_aa: CASRPGTSTDTQYF; cdr3_nt: TGTGCCAGCAGGCCCGGGACTAGCACAGATACGCAGTATTTT
d_call: NA; v_call: TRBV28; clone_size: NA; j_call: TRBJ1-2; cdr3_aa: CASSFNYGYTF; cdr3_nt: TGTGCCAGCTCCTTTAACTATGGCTACACCTTC
d_call: NA; v_call: TRBV21-1; clone_size: NA; j_call: TRBJ1-1; cdr3_aa: CASSKGGRSYSEAFF; cdr3_nt: TGTGCCAGCAGCAAAGGGGGACGCAGTTATTCCGAAGCTTTCTTT
d_call: NA; v_call: TRBV6-1; clone_size: NA; j_call: TRBJ1-1; cdr3_aa: CASSHQGFTEAFF; cdr3_nt: TGTGCCAGCAGTCACCAGGGTTTTACTGAAGCTTTCTTT
d_call: NA; v_call: TRBV5-1; clone_size: NA; j_call: TRBJ2-7; cdr3_aa: CASSLSFSYSYEQYF; cdr3_nt: TGCGCCAGCAGCTTGAGTTTCAGCTACTCCTACGAGCAGTACTTC
d_call: TRBD2; v_call: TRBV4-1; clone_size: NA; j_call: TRBJ2-2; cdr3_aa: CASSQFGLAGPTGELFF; cdr3_nt: TGCGCCAGCAGCCAATTCGGGCTAGCGGGCCCCACCGGGGAGCTGTTTTTT
d_call: TRBD2; v_call: TRBV6-6; clone_size: NA; j_call: TRBJ2-1; cdr3_aa: CASQPGLVREEQFF; cdr3_nt: TGTGCCAGTCAACCGGGACTAGTGAGGGAGGAGCAGTTCTTC
d_call: NA; v_call: TRBV7-9; clone_size: NA; j_call: TRBJ2-1; cdr3_aa: CASSPGEGASINGGVEQFF; cdr3_nt: TGTGCCAGCAGCCCCGGGGAGGGGGCATCCATTAATGGGGGTGTTGAGCAGTTCTTC
d_call: NA; v_call: TRBV5-1; clone_size: NA; j_call: TRBJ2-1; cdr3_aa: CASSFGGAAYNEQFF; cdr3_nt: TGCGCCAGCAGCTTCGGCGGAGCCGCCTACAATGAGCAGTTCTTC
d_call: NA; v_call: TRBV4-1; clone_size: NA; j_call: TRBJ2-5; cdr3_aa: CASSQGPGPQETQYF; cdr3_nt: TGCGCCAGCAGCCAAGGGCCAGGCCCCCAAGAGACCCAGTACTTC
d_call: TRBD1; v_call: TRBV18; clone_size: NA; j_call: TRBJ1-1; cdr3_aa: CASTVGQGNTEAFF; cdr3_nt: TGTGCCAGCACCGTGGGACAGGGGAACACTGAAGCTTTCTTT
d_call: NA; v_call: TRBV11-2; clone_size: NA; j_call: TRBJ2-2; cdr3_aa: CASSFRVDTGELFF; cdr3_nt: TGTGCCAGCAGCTTCCGGGTGGACACCGGGGAGCTGTTTTTT
d_call: NA; v_call: TRBV30; clone_size: few; j_call: TRBJ1-2; cdr3_aa: CAWSVGYHGYTF; cdr3_nt: TGTGCCTGGAGTGTAGGTTACCATGGCTACACCTTC
d_call: NA; v_call: TRBV4-1; clone_size: NA; j_call: TRBJ2-7; cdr3_aa: CASSQLTKGRDEQYF; cdr3_nt: TGCGCCAGCAGCCAATTGACCAAAGGGAGAGACGAGCAGTACTTC
d_call: NA; v_call: TRBV19; clone_size: NA; j_call: TRBJ2-3; cdr3_aa: CASSRRPAPSTDTQYF; cdr3_nt: TGTGCCAGTAGTCGACGGCCGGCACCTAGCACAGATACGCAGTATTTT
d_call: NA; v_call: TRBV5-4; clone_size: NA; j_call: TRBJ2-3; cdr3_aa: CASSLAAHTDTQYF; cdr3_nt: TGTGCCAGCAGCTTGGCGGCCCACACAGATACGCAGTATTTT
d_call: TRBD1; v_call: TRBV5-1; clone_size: NA; j_call: TRBJ2-1; cdr3_aa: CASSLEFTGGNEQFF; cdr3_nt: TGCGCCAGCAGCTTGGAGTTCACAGGGGGCAATGAGCAGTTCTTC
d_call: NA; v_call: TRBV6-5; clone_size: once; j_call: TRBJ1-3; cdr3_aa: CASTLEGGSGNTIYF; cdr3_nt: TGTGCCAGCACCCTTGAAGGAGGGTCTGGAAACACCATATATTTT
d_call: TRBD2; v_call: TRBV4-3; clone_size: NA; j_call: TRBJ2-6; cdr3_aa: CASSQHLAGGPPGANVLTF; cdr3_nt: TGCGCCAGCAGCCAACACCTAGCGGGAGGGCCCCCTGGGGCCAACGTCCTGACTTTC
d_call: NA; v_call: TRBV6-1; clone_size: NA; j_call: TRBJ1-5; cdr3_aa: CASSLGSTLNQPQHF; cdr3_nt: TGTGCCAGCAGTCTTGGATCTACGCTGAATCAGCCCCAGCATTTT
d_call: NA; v_call: TRBV7-3; clone_size: NA; j_call: TRBJ2-1; cdr3_aa: CASSDRTGRASDEQFF; cdr3_nt: TGTGCCAGCAGCGACCGAACGGGGAGAGCTTCGGATGAGCAGTTCTTC
d_call: TRBD1; v_call: TRBV6-5; clone_size: NA; j_call: TRBJ2-1; cdr3_aa: CASSYSGTGVNEQFF; cdr3_nt: TGTGCCAGCAGTTACTCAGGGACAGGGGTGAATGAGCAGTTCTTC
d_call: TRBD1; v_call: TRBV6-5; clone_size: NA; j_call: TRBJ2-5; cdr3_aa: CASSRSGTGLETQYF; cdr3_nt: TGTGCCAGCAGTCGCTCCGGGACAGGATTAGAGACCCAGTACTTC
d_call: NA; v_call: TRBV7-2; clone_size: NA; j_call: TRBJ2-6; cdr3_aa: CASSAAVGANVLTF; cdr3_nt: TGTGCCAGCAGCGCCGCAGTGGGGGCCAACGTCCTGACTTTC
d_call: NA; v_call: TRBV5-4; clone_size: NA; j_call: TRBJ2-7; cdr3_aa: CASSLGGGTYEQYF; cdr3_nt: TGTGCCAGCAGCTTAGGGGGGGGTACCTACGAGCAGTACTTC
d_call: TRBD2; v_call: TRBV7-9; clone_size: NA; j_call: TRBJ2-3; cdr3_aa: CASSSRRGSGMDTQYF; cdr3_nt: TGTGCCAGCAGCTCGAGGCGGGGTAGCGGGATGGATACGCAGTATTTT
d_call: NA; v_call: TRBV10-3; clone_size: NA; j_call: TRBJ1-1; cdr3_aa: CAISESRPQGRDTEAFF; cdr3_nt: TGTGCCATCAGTGAGTCGAGGCCTCAGGGGCGAGACACTGAAGCTTTCTTT
d_call: NA; v_call: TRBV9; clone_size: NA; j_call: TRBJ1-4; cdr3_aa: CASSVGRLGEKLFF; cdr3_nt: TGTGCCAGCAGCGTAGGCAGGTTGGGCGAAAAACTGTTTTTT
d_call: TRBD1; v_call: TRBV28; clone_size: NA; j_call: TRBJ1-2; cdr3_aa: CASSLALGQGFLGYTF; cdr3_nt: TGTGCCAGCAGTTTGGCCCTGGGACAGGGTTTCTTGGGCTACACCTTC
d_call: TRBD1; v_call: TRBV6-1; clone_size: NA; j_call: TRBJ1-5; cdr3_aa: CASKLETGVNLPQHF; cdr3_nt: TGTGCCAGCAAGTTAGAGACAGGGGTAAATCTGCCCCAGCATTTT
d_call: NA; v_call: TRBV10-3; clone_size: NA; j_call: TRBJ2-2; cdr3_aa: CAIRQRGTGELFF; cdr3_nt: TGTGCCATCAGGCAGCGAGGCACCGGGGAGCTGTTTTTT
d_call: NA; v_call: TRBV2; clone_size: NA; j_call: TRBJ1-4; cdr3_aa: CASTRETNEKLFF; cdr3_nt: TGTGCCAGCACGCGGGAAACTAATGAAAAACTGTTTTTT
d_call: TRBD1; v_call: TRBV2; clone_size: NA; j_call: TRBJ1-1; cdr3_aa: CASTGQGEGEAFF; cdr3_nt: TGTGCCAGCACTGGACAGGGAGAGGGTGAAGCTTTCTTT
d_call: NA; v_call: TRBV30; clone_size: NA; j_call: TRBJ2-6; cdr3_aa: CAWSSSVQAILGANVLTF; cdr3_nt: TGTGCCTGGAGCAGTTCCGTACAGGCGATCTTGGGGGCCAACGTCCTGACTTTC
d_call: NA; v_call: TRBV9; clone_size: NA; j_call: TRBJ1-4; cdr3_aa: CASSVAIGAGEKLFF; cdr3_nt: TGTGCCAGCAGCGTAGCTATAGGGGCTGGTGAAAAACTGTTTTTT
d_call: NA; v_call: TRBV30; clone_size: once; j_call: TRBJ2-7; cdr3_aa: CAWSGRQLSSYEQYF; cdr3_nt: TGTGCCTGGAGTGGCCGACAGCTAAGCTCCTACGAGCAGTACTTC
d_call: NA; v_call: TRBV30; clone_size: NA; j_call: TRBJ2-3; cdr3_aa: CAWSVGTDTQYF; cdr3_nt: TGTGCCTGGAGTGTAGGGACAGATACGCAGTATTTT
d_call: NA; v_call: TRBV9; clone_size: NA; j_call: TRBJ2-1; cdr3_aa: CASSVLGGGGYNEQFF; cdr3_nt: TGTGCCAGCAGCGTATTGGGAGGGGGCGGCTACAATGAGCAGTTCTTC
d_call: NA; v_call: TRBV27; clone_size: NA; j_call: TRBJ1-2; cdr3_aa: CASSLNGAINYGYTF; cdr3_nt: TGTGCCAGCAGTTTAAATGGGGCAATTAACTATGGCTACACCTTC